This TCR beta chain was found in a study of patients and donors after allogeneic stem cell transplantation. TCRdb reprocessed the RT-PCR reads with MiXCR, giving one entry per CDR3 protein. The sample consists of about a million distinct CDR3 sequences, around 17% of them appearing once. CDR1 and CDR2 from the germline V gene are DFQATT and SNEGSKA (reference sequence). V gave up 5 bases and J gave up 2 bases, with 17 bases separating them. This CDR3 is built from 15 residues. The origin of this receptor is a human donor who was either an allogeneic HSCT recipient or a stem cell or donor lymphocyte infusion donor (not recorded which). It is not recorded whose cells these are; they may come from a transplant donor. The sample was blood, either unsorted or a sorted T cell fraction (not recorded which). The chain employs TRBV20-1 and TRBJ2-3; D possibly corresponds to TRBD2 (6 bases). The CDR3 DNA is TGCAGTGCTCGCCCGGGGGAAAAGTACACAGATACGCAGTATTTT. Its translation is CSARPGEKYTDTQYF.